This T cell receptor beta chain was captured in a study of T cell responses to AZD1222 COVID-19 vaccine. Assay: immunoSEQ multiplex PCR; the TCRdb copy retains only in-frame clones and omits some. The profile shows approximately 80,000 clones, just over 90% of them singletons. J was trimmed by 8 bases and V by 4 bases; bases with no gene match: 14. The germline V gene encodes CDR1 SGDLS and CDR2 YYNGEE. CDR3 length equals 15 residues. Specimen: peripheral blood, collected 28 days after the second AZD1222 dose. This receptor was obtained from an adult who received the AZD1222 COVID-19 vaccine. This chain connects TRBV9 to TRBJ2-5; 7 bases are shared with TRBD1. The CDR3 is CASSPLTGVGITQYF. The CDR3 coding sequence is TGTGCCAGCAGCCCCTTAACAGGGGTCGGGATAACCCAGTACTTC.